These 30 T cell receptor beta chains were all obtained from the same sample, sequenced in a study of CD8 T cells in Susac syndrome. The authors reverse transcribed roughly 0.5 to 1 ug RNA with random hexamers. MiXCR was run by TCRdb on the immunoSEQ multiplex PCR reads, yielding one entry per CDR3 protein. This repertoire shows 150,000 to 200,000 distinct CDR3 sequences, roughly 90% found once; its top ten account for 0.075% to 0.095%. Sequenced input: CD4+ T cells from PBMCs. The origin of the receptors is a human donor with Susac syndrome.

The chain has TRBV28 and TRBJ1-1; D gene unclear. V gave up 5 bases and J gave up 5 bases, with 15 bases separating them. Germline assignment: CDR1 MDHEN and CDR2 SYDVKM. CDR3 length: 14 amino acids. DNA for the CDR3: TGTGCCAGCAGTATCGGAGGGAAGAGTACTGAAGCTTTCTTT. This encodes CASSIGGKSTEAFF.

A single count supports this clonotype. J is TRBJ2-1 and V is TRBV10-3, with 9 bases that match TRBD1. V was pared by 6 bases and J by 7 bases, with 13 bases of the junction left unmatched. The CDR3 is made up of 16 amino acids. Per the germline V gene, CDR1 is ENHRY and CDR2 is SYGVKD. The CDR3 is CAISPPRTGDRNEQFF. The CDR3 DNA is TGTGCCATCAGCCCACCGCGGACAGGGGATCGAAATGAGCAGTTCTTC.

The gene calls are TRBV5-1 and TRBJ2-2; unclear D gene. The CDR3 spans 15 residues. CDR1 and CDR2 from the germline V gene are SGHRS and YFSETQ. Trimming took off 2 bases at V and 0 bases at J, with 8 bases between the two ends. The chain's CDR3 is CASSFDGSNTGELFF. The DNA for the CDR3 is TGCGCCAGCAGCTTCGACGGTTCGAACACCGGGGAGCTGTTTTTT.

The chain carries TRBV12-3 or TRBV12-4 and TRBJ2-3; D possibly corresponds to TRBD2 (6 bases). This CDR3 is built from 15 residues. V lost 5 bases to trimming and J lost 3 bases, with 15 bases between them. DNA of the CDR3: TGTGCCAGCAGTCTCTTCGGGGGAGTGACAGATACGCAGTATTTT. The encoded protein is CASSLFGGVTDTQYF.

This clonotype appeared a single time. The chain links TRBV10-3 to TRBJ1-5; D uncertain. Trimming removed 6 bases at V and 4 bases at J, with 10 bases between. Germline CDR1 ENHRY, CDR2 SYGVKD. CDR3 length: 13 amino acids. The CDR3 DNA reads as TGTGCCATCAGGGCAGATCCTAATCAGCCCCAGCATTTT. It codes for CAIRADPNQPQHF.

The chain uses TRBV11-2 and TRBJ2-3; 9 bases are shared with TRBD2. The ends lost 5 bases at V and 0 bases at J; junction bases unmatched: 6. The germline V gene has CDR1 SGHAT and CDR2 FQNNGV. This CDR3 contains 16 residues. The CDR3 DNA reads TGTGCCAGCAGCCCCAGACTAGCGGCTAGCACAGATACGCAGTATTTT. Its protein is CASSPRLAASTDTQYF.

The chain employs TRBV11-3 and TRBJ2-5, with a tentative D call TRBD2 (5 bases). V was cut by 5 bases and J by 1 base, with 14 bases left in between. The germline CDR1 and CDR2 sequences are SGHNT and YENEEA. The CDR3 totals 15 residues. The CDR3 nucleotides are TGTGCCAGCAGCCCCGGAGGAAACAGCCAAGAGACCCAGTACTTC. This encodes CASSPGGNSQETQYF.

The gene calls are TRBV7-9 and TRBJ2-3; 9 nucleotides agree with TRBD2. CDR1 and CDR2 from the germline V gene are SEHNR and FQNEAQ (reference sequence). CDR3 length equals 15 residues. The V gene end was trimmed by 5 bases and the J gene end by 2 bases; junction bases not matched to a gene: 5. In DNA form, the CDR3 reads TGTGCCAGCAGCACCAGACTAGCGGACACAGATACGCAGTATTTT. Protein: CASSTRLADTDTQYF.

The chain uses TRBV6-5 and TRBJ1-5, with D unclear. The CDR3 runs 14 residues. V lost 5 bases to trimming and J lost 0 bases, with 8 bases between them. The germline V gene has CDR1 MNHEY and CDR2 SVGAGI. The CDR3 DNA reads TGTGCCAGCAGTCGACGGAATAGCAATCAGCCCCAGCATTTT. Protein product: CASSRRNSNQPQHF.

This chain links TRBV5-1 with TRBJ2-5; D uncertain. Germline CDR1 and CDR2: SGHRS and YFSETQ. The CDR3 contains 14 residues. V was cut by 0 bases and J by 5 bases, with 11 bases left in between. Written as DNA, the CDR3 is TGCGCCAGCAGCTTGGTTGTCAGGACGGAGACCCAGTACTTC. The encoded protein is CASSLVVRTETQYF.

This clonotype appeared once. Here the CDR3 DNA reads TGTGCCAGCAATCCGCAGCGGGGGAACACCGGGGAGCTGTTTTTT. Amino acid sequence: CASNPQRGNTGELFF. The chain couples TRBV27 to TRBJ2-2; TRBD2 agrees at 7 bases. The CDR3 covers 15 residues. Trimming took 7 bases from V and 1 from J; bases not matched to a gene: 6. Germline values: CDR1 MNHEY, CDR2 SMNVEV (reference sequence).

The chain is built from TRBV3-1 and TRBJ2-3; 12 bases are a match to TRBD2. Per the germline V gene, CDR1 is LGHDT and CDR2 is YNNKEL (reference sequence). The CDR3 length is 17 residues. V shed 6 bases, J shed 1 base, and the junction held 8 bases outside the gene matches. For the CDR3, the DNA is TGTGCCAGCAGTGTACTAGCGGGGGGCCTGGGCACAGATACGCAGTATTTT. It translates to CASSVLAGGLGTDTQYF.

The chain combines TRBV12-3 or TRBV12-4 with TRBJ2-3, with 9 nucleotides matching TRBD1. CDR3 length: 14 residues. Trimming removed 4 bases from V and 1 base from J; junction bases left unmatched: 0. The DNA of the CDR3 is TGTGCCAGCAGTTGGACAGGGGGCACAGATACGCAGTATTTT. Translated, it gives CASSWTGGTDTQYF.

V is TRBV18 and J is TRBJ1-1, with a tentative D call TRBD1 (5 bases). The V end lost 4 bases, the J end lost 0 bases, and 15 bases lay between the germline ends. The CDR3 length is 16 residues. Germline V gene data show CDR1 as KGHSH and CDR2 as LQKENI. In nucleotides, the CDR3 is TGTGCCAGCTCACTTATAGGGACCGTCATGAACACTGAAGCTTTCTTT. Translation gives CASSLIGTVMNTEAFF.

V usage is TRBV4-1 and J usage is TRBJ1-1; the match to TRBD1 covers 8 bases. The J segment lost 5 bases and the V segment lost 2 bases, leaving 10 bases of the junction unmatched. CDR3 size: 16 residues. CDR1 and CDR2 from the germline V gene are MGHRA and YSYEKL. This chain's CDR3 is CASSQSPARGHTEAFF. The CDR3 DNA is TGCGCCAGCAGCCAATCCCCCGCCAGGGGGCATACTGAAGCTTTCTTT.

The chain joins TRBV18 to TRBJ2-3; 11 bases line up with TRBD1. Germline assignment: CDR1 KGHSH and CDR2 LQKENI. With 4 bases clipped from V and 6 bases from J, the junction kept 6 bases outside the gene matches. The CDR3 loop spans 15 amino acids. In nucleotides, the CDR3 is TGTGCCAGCTCACTCGGACAGGGGGCGAAGGATACGCAGTATTTT. Encoded protein: CASSLGQGAKDTQYF.

V is TRBV5-6 and J is TRBJ2-7, with 7 bases that match TRBD1. Germline values: CDR1 SGHDT, CDR2 YYEEEE. The CDR3 is made up of 14 amino acids. Unmatched junction bases numbered 7, after V lost 4 bases and J lost 3 bases. The CDR3 DNA sequence: TGTGCCAGCAGCAGCGCGACAGGGAACTACGAGCAGTACTTC. This codes for CASSSATGNYEQYF. The variable domain in full, completed from reference TRBV5-6 and TRBJ2-7, reads DAGVTQSPTHLIKTRGQQVTLRCSPKSGHDTVSWYQQALGQGPQFIFQYYEEEERQRGNFPDRFSGHQFPNYSSELNVNALLLGDSALYLCASSSATGNYEQYFGPGTRLTVT.

The chain employs TRBV6-5 and TRBJ1-6, with D maybe TRBD1 (6 bases). V was cut by 1 base and J by 3 bases, with 13 bases left in between. The germline gives CDR1 MNHEY, CDR2 SVGAGI. This CDR3 spans 17 amino acids. CDR3 loop: CASSYWGAGFYNSPLHF. CDR3 nucleotides: TGTGCCAGCAGTTACTGGGGGGCAGGGTTCTATAATTCACCCCTCCACTTT.

The genes are TRBV9 and TRBJ2-1; 14 nucleotides match TRBD2. The ends lost 0 bases at V and 5 bases at J; junction bases unmatched: 13. Germline CDR1 SGDLS, CDR2 YYNGEE. This CDR3 has 20 amino acids. The CDR3 DNA reads as TGTGCCAGCAGCGTAGCTATGGGAGGACTAGCGGGAGGAGTAAACAATGAGCAGTTCTTC. It codes for CASSVAMGGLAGGVNNEQFF.

CDR3 residues: CSVAGNLVNTEAFF. CDR3 nucleotides: TGCAGCGTTGCAGGGAACCTGGTTAACACTGAAGCTTTCTTT. The chain carries TRBV29-1 and TRBJ1-1; D may be TRBD1 (5 bases). The length of the CDR3 is 14 residues. Germline lookup yields CDR1 SQVTM and CDR2 ANQGSEA. V lost 4 bases, J lost 2 bases, and 14 bases lay in between.

This clonotype showed up just once. The chain joins TRBV9 to TRBJ2-3; TRBD1 agrees at 7 bases. Per germline, CDR1 SGDLS and CDR2 YYNGEE. The CDR3 runs 14 residues. The V gene end was trimmed by 7 bases and the J gene end by 1 base; junction bases not matched to a gene: 6. The CDR3 DNA reads as TGTGCCAGCTCCGGGACAGCTGGCACAGATACGCAGTATTTT. Protein sequence: CASSGTAGTDTQYF. The variable domain in full, with the rest retrieved from reference TRBV9 and TRBJ2-3, is DSGVTQTPKHLITATGQRVTLRCSPRSGDLSVYWYQQSLDQGLQFLIQYYNGEERAKGNILERFSAQQFPDLHSELNLSSLELGDSALYFCASSGTAGTDTQYFGPGTRLTVL.

Note on this clonotype: Mismatch with germline at one junction end may stem from a read error. The rearrangement joins TRBV18 to TRBJ2-6; D remains ambiguous. The V gene's germline CDR1 is KGHSH and CDR2 LQKENI. CDR3 length equals 15 residues. The CDR3 is CASSPTTSRANVLTF. CDR3 in DNA: TGTGCCAGCTCACCGACGACCTCTAGGGCCAACGTCCTGACTTTC.

The chain recombines TRBV28 with TRBJ2-3, with 9 bases aligning to TRBD2. Germline-derived CDR1 and CDR2 are MDHEN and SYDVKM. The length of the CDR3 is 16 residues. The ends lost 3 bases at V and 4 bases at J; junction bases unmatched: 8. The CDR3 DNA reads TGTGCCAGCAGTTTGTCCGGGACTAGCAGACCAGATACGCAGTATTTT. It encodes CASSLSGTSRPDTQYF.

This clonotype was picked up one time. The CDR3 DNA reads as TGTGCCAGCAGCTTAAATAGGGCGACTGAGCAGTACTTC. This codes for CASSLNRATEQYF. The rearrangement uses TRBV7-2 and TRBJ2-7; D remains unclear. CDR3 length equals 13 residues. CDR1 is SGHTA and CDR2 is FQGNSA in the germline V gene. Between the trimmed V and J ends, which lost 2 bases and 7 bases, there was a span of 12 bases.

The chain has TRBV5-1 and TRBJ1-1; the D is unclear. Trimming pared 2 bases from V and 4 bases from J, leaving 12 bases between. This CDR3 has 14 residues. The germline V gene has CDR1 SGHRS and CDR2 YFSETQ. The CDR3 loop is CASSLTDLGTEAFF. DNA for the CDR3: TGCGCCAGCAGCTTAACAGACCTAGGCACTGAAGCTTTCTTT.

J is TRBJ1-1 and V is TRBV6-5; no firm D call. The CDR3 is made up of 15 amino acids. The germline V and J ends were trimmed by 8 bases and 1 base, with 17 bases remaining between them. From germline, CDR1 is MNHEY and CDR2 SVGAGI. The CDR3 region is CASHEFVAGNTEAFF. The CDR3 DNA is TGTGCCAGCCATGAGTTTGTGGCGGGGAACACTGAAGCTTTCTTT.

This chain links TRBV3-1 with TRBJ1-4; D call uncertain. Looked up from germline, CDR1 is LGHDT and CDR2 is YNNKEL (reference sequence). This CDR3 spans 14 amino acids. V was shortened by 6 bases and J by 2 bases, with 10 bases between the two germline ends. CDR3 amino acids: CASSRTQTNEKLFF. CDR3 coding DNA: TGTGCCAGCAGTCGGACGCAGACTAATGAAAAACTGTTTTTT.

The chain is built from TRBV20-1 and TRBJ1-6; D uncertain. Trimming pared 2 bases from V and 9 bases from J, leaving 8 bases between. The CDR3 has 12 amino acids. CDR1 and CDR2 from the germline V gene are DFQATT and SNEGSKA (reference sequence). CDR3 nucleotide sequence: TGCAGTGCTAGAACCATGGGTTCACCCCTCCACTTT. As protein: CSARTMGSPLHF.

The V call is TRBV4-1, the J call TRBJ1-2; maybe TRBD1 (5 bases). V was shortened by 3 bases and J by 0 bases, with 14 bases between the two germline ends. The CDR3 totals 16 residues. Germline values: CDR1 MGHRA, CDR2 YSYEKL. Here the CDR3 DNA reads TGCGCCAGCAGCCATCGGCGGGACTCCGCTAACTATGGCTACACCTTC. It translates to CASSHRRDSANYGYTF.

This rearrangement joins TRBV3-1 to TRBJ1-5, with 8 bases that match TRBD1. The CDR3 has 16 residues. Trimming cost V 4 bases and J 1 base; bases outside gene matches: 6. CDR1 is LGHDT and CDR2 is YNNKEL in the germline V gene (reference sequence). In nucleotides, the CDR3 is TGTGCCAGCAGCCTTTCAGGGGGCCGGAGCAATCAGCCCCAGCATTTT. Its translation is CASSLSGGRSNQPQHF.